The clone carrying this T cell receptor beta chain was recorded at least ten times. Its target is unknown. The CDR3 covers 14 residues. The germline V gene has CDR1 DFQATT and CDR2 SNEGSKA (reference sequence). Trimming took 6 bases from V and 1 from J, leaving 15 bases between them. TCRdb reprocessed the 5' RACE reads via MiXCR and lists one record per CDR3 protein. The sample contains roughly 25,000 distinct CDR3 sequences, less than 20% of which appear only once. This sample is part of a study of CD8 T cells in ankylosing spondylitis. Overall study results and limits: Ankylosing spondylitis blood appeared to carry a characteristic TCR beta motif of fewer than 10 highly homologous variants.

The J gene is TRBJ1-1, the V gene TRBV20-1; possibly TRBD1 for D (6 bases). Sequencing was performed on blood. The receptor was isolated from a male donor with ankylosing spondylitis or in good health (not recorded which). The CDR3 protein is CSAPRQGPNTEAFF. The CDR3 region has the DNA TGCAGTGCCCCTAGGCAGGGGCCGAACACTGAAGCTTTCTTT.